This T cell receptor (beta chain) was identified in a study of molecular identifiers for immune sequencing clone quantification (dated by TCRdb to between 2018 and 2020). Turning to the overall study: For a replicate experiment, the RNA from either roughly 18,000 or 92,000 naive CD8 T cells was divided into five aliquots, and four of those aliquots went on to sequencing. This methods study benchmarked molecular-identifier clustering-based TCR repertoire sequencing (MIDCIRS) and TCR RNA copy counting, using CD8 T cells to do so. The paper's findings and limits, for the study overall: In CMV-specific effector cells, clones with more than 20 RNA copies contained over 99% of molecules, whereas in naive cells such clones contained under 1% of molecules. The naive libraries included spiked-in Jurkat TCR RNA (10 copies' worth), and this Jurkat TCR RNA is not part of the donor repertoire. Modeling gave around 3 recovered TCR RNA copies per cell versus 8 to 10 by digital PCR, implying approximately 30% capture efficiency. A single cell's worth of spiked-in Jurkat TCR RNA was reported detectable even among 750,000 to 1,000,000 naive CD8 T cells. Highly expanded clone sizes could be underestimated because identical TCR molecules may share a barcode. Without barcode sub-clustering, chimeric consensus sequences inflated TCR diversity; chimeras reached as high as 47%.

Libraries were made using PCR. Sequencing instrument: Illumina HiSeq 4000. Preparation of bulk TCR libraries followed a previously described approach, with the TCR primers listed in Table S5. Purification of total RNA was performed with the Qiagen AllPrep DNA/RNA kit. Before any analysis, reads coming from multiple sequencing runs of the same library were combined into one pool. Per the authors' processing: Only reads with exact TCR constant sequence were kept, trimmed to 150 nt, and grouped by their 12-nt molecular barcodes. Reads inside each barcode group were sub-clustered using a 15% Levenshtein threshold, and a quality-weighted consensus sequence was constructed for each RNA molecule. Non-functional sequences were excluded, and lower-count sequences lying one edit away from another sequence were also excluded. Based on a fit of two negative binomial distributions, barcode sub-clusters having less than 20% of the maximum read count were discarded. The public reads were reanalyzed by TCRdb: fastp trimming at Q25, MiXCR alignment, in-frame beta chains only. Each entry merges the rows of one CDR3 protein and shows their most common DNA and genes. The V and J calls here are based on TCRdb, not the publication. Across this sample there are approximately 550,000 distinct CDR3 sequences, with 20% to 25% seen only once. The ten most abundant clones make up around 0.86% of the sample.

The CDR3 runs 15 amino acids, cysteine and phenylalanine included. The CDR3 DNA has 45 bases and is translated from base 1. As encoded in the germline V gene, CDR1 is SGHRS while CDR2 is YFSETQ. Germline trimming amounts to 2 bases on V and 5 bases on J, with 5 as the count of junction bases outside the gene matches. Libraries of naive CD8 T cells were built from about 19,000 to 1,100,000 sorted cells, with 10%, 30% or 50% of the purified RNA used. On a BD FACSAria II, naive CD8 T cells were FACS-sorted as CD8+CD4-CCR7+CD45RA+ and collected into RLT Plus buffer. Roughly nine TCR copies' worth of Jurkat RNA were spiked into about 20,000-1,100,000 naive CD8 T cell samples to test detection sensitivity. CD8 T cells were enriched using RosetteSep CD8+ T Cell Enrichment Cocktail and Ficoll-Paque, and the enriched cells then underwent ACK red cell lysis. This clonotype was seen at least ten times. No cognate antigen has been identified for it. Base qualities are missing; no much larger clone stands one base away.

The specimen was naive CD8+ T cells from blood, with Jurkat cell RNA spiked in. The label giving this sample's cell subset or site can be read as: FACS-sorted CD8+CD4-CCR7+CD45RA+ naive T cells. The receptor's source is a human donor in good health. Some libraries in this study had Jurkat cell RNA spiked in. The rearranged chain carries TRBV5-1 and TRBJ1-1, with 11 bases aligning to TRBD1. The CDR3 is CASSFTGQGGTEAFF. The nucleotide sequence is given as TGCGCCAGCAGCTTTACGGGACAGGGGGGAACTGAAGCTTTCTTT.